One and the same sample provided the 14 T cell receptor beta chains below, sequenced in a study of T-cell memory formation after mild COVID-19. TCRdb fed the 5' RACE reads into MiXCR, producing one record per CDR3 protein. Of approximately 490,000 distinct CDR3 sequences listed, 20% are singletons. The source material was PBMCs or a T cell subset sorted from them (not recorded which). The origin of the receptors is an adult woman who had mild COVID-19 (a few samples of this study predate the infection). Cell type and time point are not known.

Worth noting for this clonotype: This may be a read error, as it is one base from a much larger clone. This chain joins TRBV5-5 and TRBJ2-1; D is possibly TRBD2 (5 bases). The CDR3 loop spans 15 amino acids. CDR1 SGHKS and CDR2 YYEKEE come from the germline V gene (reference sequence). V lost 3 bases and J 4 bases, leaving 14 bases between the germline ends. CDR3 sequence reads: CASSSRRADYNEQFF. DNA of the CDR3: TGTGCCAGCAGCTCCCGACGAGCGGATTACAATGAGCAGTTCTTC. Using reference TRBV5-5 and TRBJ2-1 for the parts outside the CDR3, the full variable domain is DAGVTQSPTHLIKTRGQQVTLRCSPISGHKSVSWYQQVLGQGPQFIFQYYEKEERGRGNFPDRFSARQFPNYSSELNVNALLLGDSALYLCASSSRRADYNEQFFGPGTRLTVL.

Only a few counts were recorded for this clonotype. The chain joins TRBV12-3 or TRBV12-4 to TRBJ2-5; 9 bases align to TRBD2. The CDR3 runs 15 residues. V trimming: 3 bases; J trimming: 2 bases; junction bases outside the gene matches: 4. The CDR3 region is CASSFGGGAQETQYF. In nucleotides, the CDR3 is TGTGCCAGCAGTTTCGGCGGGGGGGCTCAAGAGACCCAGTACTTC.

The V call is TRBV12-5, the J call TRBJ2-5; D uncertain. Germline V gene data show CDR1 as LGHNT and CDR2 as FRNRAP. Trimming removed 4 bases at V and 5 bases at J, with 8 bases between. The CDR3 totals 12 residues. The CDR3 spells CASGSGRETQYF. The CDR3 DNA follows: TGTGCTAGTGGTTCCGGCCGGGAGACCCAGTACTTC.

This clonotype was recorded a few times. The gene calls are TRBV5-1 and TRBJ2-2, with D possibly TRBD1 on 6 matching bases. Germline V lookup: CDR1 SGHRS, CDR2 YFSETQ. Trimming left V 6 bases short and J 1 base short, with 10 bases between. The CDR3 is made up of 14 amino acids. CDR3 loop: CASMGTLNTGELFF. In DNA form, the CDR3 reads TGCGCCAGCATGGGGACACTGAACACCGGGGAGCTGTTTTTT.

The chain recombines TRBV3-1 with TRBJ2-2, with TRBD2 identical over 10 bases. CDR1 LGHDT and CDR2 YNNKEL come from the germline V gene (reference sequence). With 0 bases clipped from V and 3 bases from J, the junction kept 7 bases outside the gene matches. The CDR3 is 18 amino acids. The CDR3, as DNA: TGTGCCAGCAGCCAAGAAGAGCGGCTAGCGGGGGACACCGGGGAGCTGTTTTTT. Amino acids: CASSQEERLAGDTGELFF.

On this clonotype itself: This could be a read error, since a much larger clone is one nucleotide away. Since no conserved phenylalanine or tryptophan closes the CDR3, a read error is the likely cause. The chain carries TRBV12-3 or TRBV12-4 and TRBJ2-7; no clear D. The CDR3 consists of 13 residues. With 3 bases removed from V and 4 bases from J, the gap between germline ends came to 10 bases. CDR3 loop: CASSFSSGYEQYY. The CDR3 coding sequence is TGTGCCAGCAGTTTCTCTTCAGGTTACGAGCAGTACTAC.

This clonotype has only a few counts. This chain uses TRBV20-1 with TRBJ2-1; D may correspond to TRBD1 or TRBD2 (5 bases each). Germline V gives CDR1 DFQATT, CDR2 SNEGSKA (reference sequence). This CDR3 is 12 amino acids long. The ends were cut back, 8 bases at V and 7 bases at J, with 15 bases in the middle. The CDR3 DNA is TGCAGTACCACCGGGACCGATAATGAGCAGTTCTTC. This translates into CSTTGTDNEQFF.

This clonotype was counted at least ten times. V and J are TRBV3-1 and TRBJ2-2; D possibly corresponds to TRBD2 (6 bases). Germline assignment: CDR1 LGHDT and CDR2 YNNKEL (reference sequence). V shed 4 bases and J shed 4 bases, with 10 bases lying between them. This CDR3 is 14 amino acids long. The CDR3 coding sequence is TGTGCCAGCAGCCGGGGACTGACCACCGGGGAGCTGTTTTTT. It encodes CASSRGLTTGELFF.

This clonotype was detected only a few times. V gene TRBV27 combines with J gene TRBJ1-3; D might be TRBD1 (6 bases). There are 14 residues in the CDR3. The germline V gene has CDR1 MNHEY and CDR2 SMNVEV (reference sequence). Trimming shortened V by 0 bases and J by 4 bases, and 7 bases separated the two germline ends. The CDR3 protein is CASSLSDRGNTIYF. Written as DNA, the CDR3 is TGTGCCAGCAGTTTATCTGACAGGGGAAACACCATATATTTT.

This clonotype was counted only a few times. CDR3 DNA sequence: TGTGCCAGCTCTCCTGAAGAATCGAGTCCCCGGTACTTC. It is translated as CASSPEESSPRYF. The chain uses TRBV18 and TRBJ2-5; D is ambiguous. V lost 6 bases and J lost 13, with 21 bases in between. This CDR3 is built from 13 residues. Germline CDR1 reads KGHSH; CDR2 reads LQKENI.

The chain's CDR3 is CASSLRGLAGSSYEQYF. CDR3 DNA: TGTGCCAGCAGCTTGCGAGGACTAGCGGGTAGCTCCTACGAGCAGTACTTC. This chain connects TRBV11-3 to TRBJ2-7; 11 positions match TRBD2. CDR3 size: 17 residues. CDR1 and CDR2 (germline): SGHNT, YENEEA. J lost 0 bases, V lost 3 bases, and 7 bases had no gene match.

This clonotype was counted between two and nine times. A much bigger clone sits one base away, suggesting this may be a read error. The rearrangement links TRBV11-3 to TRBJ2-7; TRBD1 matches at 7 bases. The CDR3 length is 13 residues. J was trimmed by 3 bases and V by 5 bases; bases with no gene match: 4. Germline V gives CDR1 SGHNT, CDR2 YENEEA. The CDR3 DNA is TGTGCCAGCAGCGTCGGGACAGACTACGAGCAGTACTTC. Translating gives CASSVGTDYEQYF.

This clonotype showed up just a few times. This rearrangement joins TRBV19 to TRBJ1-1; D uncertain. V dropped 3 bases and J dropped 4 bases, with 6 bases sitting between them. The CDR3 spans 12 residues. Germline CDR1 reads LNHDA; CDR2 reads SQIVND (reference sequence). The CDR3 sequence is CASSIGLTEAFF. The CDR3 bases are TGTGCCAGTAGTATCGGGCTCACTGAAGCTTTCTTT.

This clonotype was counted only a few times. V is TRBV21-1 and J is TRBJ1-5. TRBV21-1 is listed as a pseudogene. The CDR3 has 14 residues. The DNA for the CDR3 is TGTGCCAGCAGCAAAGACAGTAGCAATCAGCCCCAGCATTTT. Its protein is CASSKDSSNQPQHF.